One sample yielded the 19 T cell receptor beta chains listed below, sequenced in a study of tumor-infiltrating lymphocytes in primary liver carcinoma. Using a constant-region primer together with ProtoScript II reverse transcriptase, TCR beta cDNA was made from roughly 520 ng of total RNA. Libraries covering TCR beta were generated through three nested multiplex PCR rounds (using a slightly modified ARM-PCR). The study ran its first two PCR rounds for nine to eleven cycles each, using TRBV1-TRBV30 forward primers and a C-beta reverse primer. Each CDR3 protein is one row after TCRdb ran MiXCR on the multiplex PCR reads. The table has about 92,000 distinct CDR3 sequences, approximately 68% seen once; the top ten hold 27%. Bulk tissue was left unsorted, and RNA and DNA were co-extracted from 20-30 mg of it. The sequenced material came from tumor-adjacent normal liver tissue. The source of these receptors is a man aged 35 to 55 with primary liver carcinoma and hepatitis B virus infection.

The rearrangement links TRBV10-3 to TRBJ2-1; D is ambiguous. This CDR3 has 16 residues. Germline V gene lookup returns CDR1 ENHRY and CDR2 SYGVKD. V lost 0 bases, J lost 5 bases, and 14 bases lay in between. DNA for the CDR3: TGTGCCATCAGTGAGTCGGAAGGGCCTGAGGACAATGAGCAGTTCTTC. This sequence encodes CAISESEGPEDNEQFF.

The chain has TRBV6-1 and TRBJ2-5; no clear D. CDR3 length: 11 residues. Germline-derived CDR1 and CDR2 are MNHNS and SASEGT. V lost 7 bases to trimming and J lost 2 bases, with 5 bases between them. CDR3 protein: CASTVQETQYF. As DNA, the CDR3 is TGTGCCAGCACCGTTCAAGAGACCCAGTACTTC.

The CDR3 coding sequence is TGTGCCAGCAGCTCGCCCCCGGAGGTCACGATGGACTTCCAAGAGACCCAGTACTTC. This translates into CASSSPPEVTMDFQETQYF. This chain links TRBV11-1 with TRBJ2-5; D may be TRBD2 (5 bases). The CDR3 runs 19 residues. CDR1 is SGHAT and CDR2 is FQDESV in the germline V gene (reference sequence). Trimming removed 4 bases from V and 1 base from J, with 25 bases in between.

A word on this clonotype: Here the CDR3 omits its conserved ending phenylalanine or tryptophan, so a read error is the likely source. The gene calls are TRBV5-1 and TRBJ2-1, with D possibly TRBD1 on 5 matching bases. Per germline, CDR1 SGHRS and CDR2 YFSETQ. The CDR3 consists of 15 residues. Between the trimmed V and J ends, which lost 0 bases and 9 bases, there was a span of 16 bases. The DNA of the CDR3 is TGCGCCAGCAGCTTGGCGGTCCAGTGTCAGGGTGAGCAGTTCTCC. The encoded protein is CASSLAVQCQGEQFS.

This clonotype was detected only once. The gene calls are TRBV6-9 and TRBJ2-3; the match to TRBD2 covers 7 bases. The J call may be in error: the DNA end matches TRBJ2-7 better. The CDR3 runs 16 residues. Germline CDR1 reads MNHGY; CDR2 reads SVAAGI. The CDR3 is CARSQLAGLTTDTQYF. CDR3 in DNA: TGTGCCAGAAGTCAATTAGCGGGTTTAACCACAGATACGCAGTACTTC.

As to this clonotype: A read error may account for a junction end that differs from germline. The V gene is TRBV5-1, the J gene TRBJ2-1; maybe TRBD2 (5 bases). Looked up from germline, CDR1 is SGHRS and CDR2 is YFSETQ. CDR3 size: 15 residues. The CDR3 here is CASSSSPGSENGQFF. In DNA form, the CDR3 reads TGCGCCAGCAGCTCTTCACCGGGATCGGAAAATGGGCAGTTCTTC.

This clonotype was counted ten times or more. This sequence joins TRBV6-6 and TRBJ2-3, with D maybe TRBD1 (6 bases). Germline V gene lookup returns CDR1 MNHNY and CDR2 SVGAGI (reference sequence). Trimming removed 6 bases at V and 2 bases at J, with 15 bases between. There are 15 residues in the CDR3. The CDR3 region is CASRRGDTATDTQYF. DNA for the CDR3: TGTGCCAGCAGGAGAGGGGACACCGCCACAGATACGCAGTATTTT.

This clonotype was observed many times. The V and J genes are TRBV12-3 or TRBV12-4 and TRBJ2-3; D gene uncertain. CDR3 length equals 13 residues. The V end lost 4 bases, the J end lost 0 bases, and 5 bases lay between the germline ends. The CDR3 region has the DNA TGTGCCAGCAGTTCCGGGAGCACAGATACGCAGTATTTT. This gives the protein CASSSGSTDTQYF.

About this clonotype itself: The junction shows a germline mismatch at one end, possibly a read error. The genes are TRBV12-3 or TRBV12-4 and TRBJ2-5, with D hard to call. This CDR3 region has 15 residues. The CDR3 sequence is CVSRFRAHPQEIQYF. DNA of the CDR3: TGTGTCAGCAGGTTCCGGGCTCACCCTCAAGAGATCCAGTACTTC.

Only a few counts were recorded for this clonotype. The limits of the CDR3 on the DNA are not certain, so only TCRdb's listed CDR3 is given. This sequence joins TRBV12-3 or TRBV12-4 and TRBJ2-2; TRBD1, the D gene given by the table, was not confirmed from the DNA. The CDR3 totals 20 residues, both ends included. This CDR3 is CASGGTDQGAVFWRIGELFF.

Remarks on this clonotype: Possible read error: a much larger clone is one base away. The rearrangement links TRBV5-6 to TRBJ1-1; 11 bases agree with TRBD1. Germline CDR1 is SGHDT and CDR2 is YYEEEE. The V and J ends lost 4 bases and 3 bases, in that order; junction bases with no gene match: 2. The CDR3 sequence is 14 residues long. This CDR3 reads CASSRGQGDTEAFF. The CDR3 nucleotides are TGTGCCAGCAGCAGGGGACAGGGGGACACTGAAGCTTTCTTT.

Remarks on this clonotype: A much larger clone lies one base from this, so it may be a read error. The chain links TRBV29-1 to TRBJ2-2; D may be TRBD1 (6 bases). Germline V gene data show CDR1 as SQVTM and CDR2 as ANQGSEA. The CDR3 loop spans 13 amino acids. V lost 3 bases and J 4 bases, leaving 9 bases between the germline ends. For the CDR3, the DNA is TGCAGCGTTGACCAGGGGAGCACCGGGGAGCTGTTTTTT. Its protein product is CSVDQGSTGELFF.

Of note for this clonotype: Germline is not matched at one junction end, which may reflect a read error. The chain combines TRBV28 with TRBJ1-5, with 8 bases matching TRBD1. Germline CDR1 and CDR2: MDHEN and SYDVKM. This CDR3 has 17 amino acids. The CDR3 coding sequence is TGTGCCAGTAGTTTACTCAACCCGGGACAGGTTAATCAGCCCCAGCATTTT. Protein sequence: CASSLLNPGQVNQPQHF.

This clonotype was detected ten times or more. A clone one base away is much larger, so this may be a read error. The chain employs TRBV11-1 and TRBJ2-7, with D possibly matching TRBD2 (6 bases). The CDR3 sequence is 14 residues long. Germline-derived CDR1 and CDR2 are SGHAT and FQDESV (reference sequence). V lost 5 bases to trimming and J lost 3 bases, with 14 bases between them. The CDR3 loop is CASSPRDSIYEQYF. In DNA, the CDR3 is TGTGCCAGCAGCCCGCGGGACTCAATCTACGAGCAGTACTTC.

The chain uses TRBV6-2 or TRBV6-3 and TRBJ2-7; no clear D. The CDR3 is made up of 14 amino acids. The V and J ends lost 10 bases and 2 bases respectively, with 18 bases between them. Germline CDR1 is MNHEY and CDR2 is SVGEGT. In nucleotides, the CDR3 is TGTGCCACCACTTCGCTGCTGTCCACCTACGAGCAGTACTTC. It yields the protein CATTSLLSTYEQYF.

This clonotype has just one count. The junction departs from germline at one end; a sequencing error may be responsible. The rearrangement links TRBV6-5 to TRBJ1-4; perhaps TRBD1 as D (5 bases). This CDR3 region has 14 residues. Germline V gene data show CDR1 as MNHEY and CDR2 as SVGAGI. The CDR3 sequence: CASSPSVGRGKLVF. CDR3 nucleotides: TGTGCCAGCAGTCCCTCGGTAGGGAGGGGAAAACTGGTTTTT.

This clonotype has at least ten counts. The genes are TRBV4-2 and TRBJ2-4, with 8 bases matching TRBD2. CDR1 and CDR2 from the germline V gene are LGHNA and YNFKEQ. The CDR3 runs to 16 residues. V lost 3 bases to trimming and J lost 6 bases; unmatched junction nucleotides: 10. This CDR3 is CASSQDGLAGSNIQYF. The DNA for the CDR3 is TGTGCCAGCAGCCAGGACGGACTAGCTGGGTCAAACATTCAGTACTTC.

The CDR3 DNA reads TGTGCCAGCAGCCGCTTGAGGGCCCTCCCTGGGGCCAACGTCCTGACTTTC. This codes for CASSRLRALPGANVLTF. This chain connects TRBV7-3 to TRBJ2-6; D might be TRBD2 (5 bases). The CDR3 has 17 residues. Trimming removed 5 bases from V and 2 bases from J, with 16 bases in between. Germline loops: CDR1 SGHTA, CDR2 FQGTGA. The complete variable domain, with remaining parts taken from reference TRBV7-3 and TRBJ2-6, reads GAGVSQTPSNKVTEKGKYVELRCDPISGHTALYWYRQSLGQGPEFLIYFQGTGAADDSGLPNDRFFAVRPEGSVSTLKIQRTERGDSAVYLCASSRLRALPGANVLTFGAGSRLTVL.

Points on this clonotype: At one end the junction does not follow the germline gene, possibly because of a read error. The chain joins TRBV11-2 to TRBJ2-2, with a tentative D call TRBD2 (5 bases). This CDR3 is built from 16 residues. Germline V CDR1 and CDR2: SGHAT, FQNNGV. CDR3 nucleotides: TGTGCCAGCAGCCCCACGGCAGTCTGGAACACCGGGGAGCTGCTTTTT. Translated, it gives CASSPTAVWNTGELLF.